This is a list of T cell receptor beta chains from one sample in a study of blood T cell repertoires in COVID-19. The assay was immunoSEQ multiplex PCR, and TCRdb's table has in-frame clones only and misses some. The sample lists about 100,000 clones, 88% seen once, with 6.8% in the top ten. The sample taken for sequencing was peripheral blood. Receptors were obtained from a man aged 50 to 59 with active or convalescent COVID-19. Each CDR3 is given with its conserved first and last residue. A D gene is named only where the DNA matches it firmly. Clone size is given for some rows only: seen once, a few or many times, or a class if the clone is expanded.

>TRBD1|TRBJ1-2|TRBV28|-
CASSSGTAYGYTF
TGTGCCAGCAGTTCCGGGACAGCTTATGGCTACACCTTC
>TRBD1|TRBJ2-7|TRBV28|-
CASTLDRDGEQYF
TGTGCCAGCACCCTGGACAGGGATGGCGAGCAGTACTTC
>TRBD1|TRBJ1-2|TRBV19|-
CASSPAQGDGYTF
TGTGCCAGTAGTCCAGCCCAGGGGGATGGCTACACCTTC
>TRBD2|TRBJ2-5|TRBV9|-
CASSVETVAGEETQYF
TGTGCCAGCAGCGTAGAAACGGTTGCGGGAGAAGAGACCCAGTACTTC
>TRBD1|TRBJ1-6|TRBV2|-
CAIDNWEHGTGVFNSNNSPLHF
TGTGCCATCGATAACTGGGAACACGGGACAGGCGTTTTTAACTCCAATAATTCACCCCTCCACTTT
>TRBD1|TRBJ1-4|TRBV7-2|-
CASSPGGTNEKLFF
TGTGCCAGCAGCCCAGGGGGAACTAATGAAAAACTGTTTTTT
>-|TRBJ1-2|TRBV28|-
CASSEAANYGYTF
TGTGCCAGCAGCGAAGCGGCTAACTATGGCTACACCTTC
>TRBD2|TRBJ2-7|TRBV29-1|few
CSVVTSASYEQYF
TGCAGCGTTGTAACTAGCGCTTCCTACGAGCAGTACTTC
>-|TRBJ1-1|TRBV12-3/TRBV12-4|-
CASSPGNTEAFF
TGTGCCAGCAGTCCGGGGAACACTGAAGCTTTCTTT
>-|TRBJ1-2|TRBV2|-
CASTTRARANYGYTF
TGTGCCAGCACCACGCGGGCCCGAGCTAACTATGGCTACACCTTC
>-|TRBJ1-3|TRBV19|-
CASSPRGATSGNTIYF
TGTGCCAGTAGCCCTCGGGGGGCCACCTCTGGAAACACCATATATTTT
>-|TRBJ2-5|TRBV27|-
CASTLGGWKTQYF
TGTGCCAGCACCCTAGGAGGGTGGAAGACCCAGTACTTC
>-|TRBJ2-2|TRBV2|-
CASSAGGANTGELFF
TGTGCCAGCAGTGCTGGAGGGGCGAACACCGGGGAGCTGTTTTTT
>TRBD1|TRBJ2-5|TRBV5-1|-
CASRGTGQETQYF
TGCGCCAGCCGGGGGACAGGTCAAGAGACCCAGTACTTC
>-|TRBJ1-3|TRBV6-5|-
CASSYQAGNTIYF
TGTGCCAGCAGTTACCAGGCCGGAAACACCATATATTTT
>TRBD2|TRBJ2-1|TRBV11-3|-
CASSLGGGLPSYNEQFF
TGTGCCAGCAGCTTAGGGGGGGGACTACCCTCCTACAATGAGCAGTTCTTC
>-|TRBJ2-7|TRBV7-9|-
CASSASGYEQYF
TGTGCCAGCAGCGCCAGTGGCTACGAGCAGTACTTC
>TRBD1|TRBJ1-1|TRBV5-1|once
CASSYEGLRGVNTEAFF
TGCGCCAGCAGCTATGAGGGACTCAGGGGGGTAAACACTGAAGCTTTCTTT
>TRBD1|TRBJ1-6|TRBV11-2|-
CASSSRDRSNSPLHF
TGTGCCAGCAGCTCCCGGGACAGGAGTAATTCACCCCTCCACTTT
>-|TRBJ2-7|TRBV6-5|few
CASSHTGYEQYF
TGTGCCAGCAGCCATACAGGGTACGAGCAGTACTTC
>-|TRBJ1-1|TRBV14|-
CASSQEQGTYRAFF
TGTGCCAGCAGCCAAGAACAGGGTACTTACAGGGCTTTCTTT
>-|TRBJ1-4|TRBV9|-
CASSPPGLPNEKLFF
TGTGCCAGCAGCCCGCCAGGCCTACCAAATGAAAAACTGTTTTTT
>-|TRBJ2-2|TRBV5-4|-
CASSFPSSNTGELFF
TGTGCCAGCAGCTTCCCTTCTTCGAACACCGGGGAGCTGTTTTTT
>-|TRBJ1-3|TRBV18|-
CASSPQSDTIYF
TGTGCCAGCTCACCACAATCGGACACCATATATTTT
>-|TRBJ1-1|TRBV9|-
CASSEGDTWNTEAFF
TGTGCCAGCAGCGAAGGGGACACCTGGAACACTGAAGCTTTCTTT
>TRBD1|TRBJ1-6|TRBV6-1|-
CASSQAGTGSLNSPLHF
TGTGCCAGCAGTCAAGCCGGGACAGGGAGTCTTAATTCACCCCTCCACTTT
>-|TRBJ1-5|TRBV30|-
CAWRQGRGNQPQHF
TGTGCCTGGAGACAGGGTCGAGGCAATCAGCCCCAGCATTTT